These T cell receptor beta chains were read from a single sample in a study of T cells in Graves' hyperthyroidism and ophthalmopathy. MiXCR was run by TCRdb on the multiplex PCR reads, yielding one entry per CDR3 protein. Here the sample spans around 260,000 distinct CDR3 sequences, less than 30% being singletons. Sequenced: blood. All receptors derive from a man aged 35 to 55 with Graves' hyperthyroidism that later progressed to Graves' ophthalmopathy. Each CDR3 is given with its conserved first and last residue. The D gene is left open where the match is weak. Clone size is given for some rows only: seen once, a few or many times, or a class if the clone is expanded.

CASSQEGASSNTGELFF,TGCGCCAGCAGCCAAGAAGGGGCAAGCTCGAACACCGGGGAGCTGTTTTTT,TRBV4-1,TRBJ2-2,many,NA
CASSPYWRDSYEQYF,TGTGCCAGCAGTCCATACTGGCGGGACTCCTACGAGCAGTACTTC,TRBV6-1,TRBJ2-7,many,NA
CASRTAGGGETQYF,TGCGCCAGCAGGACGGCGGGAGGGGGAGAGACCCAGTACTTC,TRBV5-1,TRBJ2-5,few,TRBD2
CASSVDPGQGSYEQYF,TGTGCCAGCAGTGTTGATCCGGGACAGGGGTCCTACGAGCAGTACTTC,TRBV25-1,TRBJ2-7,NA,TRBD1
CTSRRRTDQETQYF,TGTACCAGCAGGCGAAGGACTGACCAAGAGACCCAGTACTTC,TRBV6-5,TRBJ2-5,NA,NA
CASSVGGGGQPQHF,TGTGCCAGCAGCGTAGGCGGGGGAGGTCAGCCCCAGCATTTT,TRBV9,TRBJ1-5,many,NA
CASTLGAGRQETQYF,TGTGCCAGCACTCTAGGGGCGGGGCGTCAAGAGACCCAGTACTTC,TRBV6-1,TRBJ2-5,NA,NA
CASSLAGMETQYF,TGTGCCAGTAGCTTAGCGGGAATGGAGACCCAGTACTTC,TRBV19,TRBJ2-5,NA,TRBD2
CASSRDSHYGYTF,TGTGCCAGCAGCCGGGACAGCCACTATGGCTACACCTTC,TRBV13,TRBJ1-2,NA,TRBD1
CASSGPRQDGNTIYF,TGTGCCAGCAGCGGACCCCGGCAAGATGGAAACACCATATATTTT,TRBV12-3/TRBV12-4,TRBJ1-3,many,NA
CASSLAGGQGETQYF,TGTGCCAGCAGTTTAGCGGGAGGCCAGGGAGAGACCCAGTACTTC,TRBV28,TRBJ2-5,many,TRBD2
CASSLGGLGSGANVLTF,TGTGCCAGCAGCTTAGGGGGGCTCGGCTCTGGGGCCAACGTCCTGACTTTC,TRBV5-6,TRBJ2-6,many,NA
CASSTTGYYGYTF,TGTGCCAGCAGTACGACAGGATACTATGGCTACACCTTC,TRBV25-1,TRBJ1-2,few,NA
CASRIDRDTYEQYF,TGTGCCAGCAGGATTGACAGGGACACCTACGAGCAGTACTTC,TRBV7-2,TRBJ2-7,NA,TRBD1
CASSQDRGEETQYF,TGCGCCAGCAGCCAAGACAGGGGTGAAGAGACCCAGTACTTC,TRBV4-1,TRBJ2-5,NA,NA
CASSLDINYGYTF,TGTGCCAGCAGCTTAGACATTAACTATGGCTACACCTTC,TRBV14,TRBJ1-2,NA,NA
CAWMQSAGTAYEQYF,TGTGCCTGGATGCAGTCGGCGGGGACAGCCTACGAGCAGTACTTC,TRBV30,TRBJ2-7,NA,NA
CAWSVQTLTQYF,TGTGCCTGGAGTGTTCAAACTCTTACCCAGTACTTC,TRBV30,TRBJ2-5,NA,NA
CASSFYQDQETQYF,TGTGCCAGCAGTTTCTATCAGGACCAAGAGACCCAGTACTTC,TRBV28,TRBJ2-5,NA,NA
CASISGTLNQPQHF,TGTGCCAGCATCTCGGGGACATTGAATCAGCCCCAGCATTTT,TRBV28,TRBJ1-5,many,NA
CASRKPGTSEQYF,TGTGCCAGCAGAAAACCGGGAACTAGCGAGCAGTACTTC,TRBV6-5,TRBJ2-7,many,NA
CASSYSRPVPYEQYF,TGTGCCAGCAGTTACTCCCGACCCGTACCCTACGAGCAGTACTTC,TRBV6-4,TRBJ2-7,NA,NA
CASSLSGTRSYEQYF,TGTGCCAGCAGTTTATCCGGGACTCGCTCCTACGAGCAGTACTTC,TRBV28,TRBJ2-7,many,NA
CASTLDRGELFF,TGTGCCAGCACCTTAGACAGGGGGGAGCTGTTTTTT,TRBV6-2/TRBV6-3,TRBJ2-2,many,NA
CASSTTNTANYGYTF,TGTGCCAGCTCAACGACGAACACGGCTAACTATGGCTACACCTTC,TRBV12-3/TRBV12-4,TRBJ1-2,few,NA